A selection of T cell receptor beta chains follows, all from one sample in a study of blood T cell repertoires in COVID-19. Assay: immunoSEQ multiplex PCR; the TCRdb copy retains only in-frame clones and omits some. This table has 160,000 or so clones, over 80% appearing once. Sequenced material: peripheral blood. The receptors were sampled from a woman aged 45-65 years with acute or convalescent COVID-19. Each CDR3 is given with its conserved first and last residue. Each record gives: clone size, V gene, J gene, D gene, CDR3 DNA, CDR3 protein. The D gene is left open where the match is weak. The listing skips clone size in some rows; elsewhere it reads once, few, many or a size class.

size: -
V: TRBV19
J: TRBJ2-3
D: -
DNA: TGTGCCAGTACCCCGGGGATGGACGTAGATACGCAGTATTTT
CDR3: CASTPGMDVDTQYF

size: -
V: TRBV28
J: TRBJ1-1
D: -
DNA: TGTGCCAGCAGTTTACCTTGGGGGGGGGTCACTGAAGCTTTCTTT
CDR3: CASSLPWGGVTEAFF

size: once
V: TRBV14
J: TRBJ1-1
D: -
DNA: TGTGCCAGCAGCCAACGGGGGTATACTGAAGCTTTCTTT
CDR3: CASSQRGYTEAFF

size: -
V: TRBV7-6
J: TRBJ1-4
D: -
DNA: TGTGCCAGCAGCCTATCTGACGAGGGAAATGAAAAACTGTTTTTT
CDR3: CASSLSDEGNEKLFF

size: -
V: TRBV4-1
J: TRBJ2-7
D: TRBD2
DNA: TGCGCCAGCAGCCAAGATTATGCTAGCGGGATCCCCCCCAAGGGGGAGCAGTACTTC
CDR3: CASSQDYASGIPPKGEQYF

size: -
V: TRBV28
J: TRBJ1-1
D: -
DNA: TGTGCCAGCTTGGCGGGGGCCCTTGGGAGGACTGAAGCTTTCTTT
CDR3: CASLAGALGRTEAFF

size: -
V: TRBV19
J: TRBJ1-5
D: -
DNA: TGTGCCAGTAGTCAAGGACAGACAGGCAATCAGCCCCAGCATTTT
CDR3: CASSQGQTGNQPQHF

size: -
V: TRBV19
J: TRBJ2-1
D: -
DNA: TGTGCCAGTAGTATTGGCAGGGTGGCTGAGCAGTTCTTC
CDR3: CASSIGRVAEQFF

size: once
V: TRBV12-3/TRBV12-4
J: TRBJ1-1
D: -
DNA: TGTGCCGACGGATCCGGGACTGAAGCTTTCTTT
CDR3: CADGSGTEAFF

size: -
V: TRBV6-5
J: TRBJ1-6
D: -
DNA: TGTGCCAGCAGTCCCCTAGATTCACCCCTCCACTTT
CDR3: CASSPLDSPLHF

size: -
V: TRBV3-1/TRBV3-2
J: TRBJ2-7
D: -
DNA: TGTGCCAGCAGCCAAGGACAGTTTGACGAGCAGTACTTC
CDR3: CASSQGQFDEQYF

size: -
V: TRBV4-3
J: TRBJ2-7
D: TRBD1
DNA: TGCGCCAGCAGCGAAGTATTGGGACAGATGACCTACGAGCAGTACTTC
CDR3: CASSEVLGQMTYEQYF

size: -
V: TRBV5-1
J: TRBJ2-7
D: -
DNA: TGCGCCAGCAGCTTGGAGGAGTTCTACGAGCAGTACTTC
CDR3: CASSLEEFYEQYF

size: -
V: TRBV18
J: TRBJ2-2
D: -
DNA: TGTGCCAGCTCACCACCGCCGGGGGAGGCCGGGGAGCTGTTTTTT
CDR3: CASSPPPGEAGELFF

size: -
V: TRBV6-5
J: TRBJ1-5
D: -
DNA: TGTGCCAGCAGTTACGGGGGCGGGCAGCCCCAGCATTTT
CDR3: CASSYGGGQPQHF

size: -
V: TRBV6-5
J: TRBJ2-7
D: -
DNA: TGTGCCAGCAGTTACTCGAGGACTTGGCAGATCTACGAGCAGTACTTC
CDR3: CASSYSRTWQIYEQYF

size: -
V: TRBV9
J: TRBJ1-1
D: -
DNA: TGTGCCAGCAGCGCTCAGGGTATCTTCTTGGACACTGAAGCTTTCTTT
CDR3: CASSAQGIFLDTEAFF

size: -
V: TRBV19
J: TRBJ1-1
D: TRBD1
DNA: TGTGCCAGTAGCCGACAGGGGGCGAACACTGAAGCTTTCTTT
CDR3: CASSRQGANTEAFF

size: -
V: TRBV4-1
J: TRBJ2-7
D: TRBD1
DNA: TGCGCCAGCAGCTGGACGACAGGGGACCTCTCCTACGAGCAGTACTTC
CDR3: CASSWTTGDLSYEQYF

size: -
V: TRBV29-1
J: TRBJ2-7
D: -
DNA: TGCAGCGCCTCGCGAGGGGGGGGGCTTACCGAGCAGTACTTC
CDR3: CSASRGGGLTEQYF

size: -
V: TRBV3-1/TRBV3-2
J: TRBJ2-3
D: -
DNA: TGTGCCAGCAGCCAAGATACTAGCAGGGAGTATTTT
CDR3: CASSQDTSREYF

size: -
V: TRBV5-5
J: TRBJ1-2
D: TRBD1
DNA: TGTGCCAGCAGCTTGGAGGGACAGGGAAGAGGCTACACCTTC
CDR3: CASSLEGQGRGYTF

size: -
V: TRBV11-2
J: TRBJ2-5
D: -
DNA: TGTGCCAGCAGCCCTGGGAGGAGTTGGGAGACCCAGTACTTC
CDR3: CASSPGRSWETQYF

size: -
V: TRBV6-1
J: TRBJ1-2
D: TRBD1
DNA: TGTGCCAGCAGTGAATCCCAGGGGGTAAGGGGCTACACCTTC
CDR3: CASSESQGVRGYTF

size: -
V: TRBV11-3
J: TRBJ2-7
D: TRBD1
DNA: TGTGCCAGCAGCTTGGGGACAGGGGGCCCCTACGAGCAGTACTTC
CDR3: CASSLGTGGPYEQYF

size: -
V: TRBV6-5
J: TRBJ1-1
D: -
DNA: TGTGCCAGCAGTTCCCTTTTGGCAGGGTTCACTGAAGCTTTCTTT
CDR3: CASSSLLAGFTEAFF

size: once
V: TRBV12-3/TRBV12-4
J: TRBJ1-4
D: TRBD1
DNA: TGTGCCAGCAGTAAACTCCCGGACAGGATTCTGTTTTTT
CDR3: CASSKLPDRILFF

size: -
V: TRBV28
J: TRBJ1-2
D: -
DNA: TGTGCCGCGCGTAACTATGGCTACACCTTC
CDR3: CAARNYGYTF

size: -
V: TRBV29-1
J: TRBJ2-7
D: -
DNA: TGCAGCGACCGGGTACCCTCCTACGAGCAGTACTTC
CDR3: CSDRVPSYEQYF

size: -
V: TRBV13
J: TRBJ1-6
D: TRBD1
DNA: TGTGCCAGCAGCTTAAGGGGGCTGTACTCACCCCTCCACTTT
CDR3: CASSLRGLYSPLHF

size: once
V: TRBV11-3
J: TRBJ1-5
D: -
DNA: TGTGCCAGCAGCTTATCAAGCAATCAGCCCCAGCATTTT
CDR3: CASSLSSNQPQHF

size: -
V: TRBV27
J: TRBJ2-3
D: -
DNA: TGTGCCAGCAGAGGCAGGGCTGCAGATACGCAGTATTTT
CDR3: CASRGRAADTQYF

size: once
V: TRBV19
J: TRBJ1-2
D: TRBD1
DNA: TGTGCCAGTAGTATATCCCCCGGGACAGGTTATGGCTACACCTTC
CDR3: CASSISPGTGYGYTF

size: -
V: TRBV7-9
J: TRBJ2-1
D: -
DNA: TGTGCCCCGGGGGACAATGAGCAGTTCTTC
CDR3: CAPGDNEQFF

size: -
V: TRBV3-1/TRBV3-2
J: TRBJ1-2
D: -
DNA: TGTGCCAGCAGCCAGGGCGCAGGGCCTCCTTGGGGCTATGGCTACACCTTC
CDR3: CASSQGAGPPWGYGYTF

size: -
V: TRBV19
J: TRBJ2-6
D: -
DNA: TGTGCCAGTAGTAATACTGGGGCCAACGTCCTGACTTTC
CDR3: CASSNTGANVLTF

size: -
V: TRBV10-3
J: TRBJ1-1
D: TRBD1
DNA: TGTGCCATCAGGACGGGACAGGGGGGTTCTGAAGCTTTCTTT
CDR3: CAIRTGQGGSEAFF

size: -
V: TRBV7-2
J: TRBJ2-7
D: -
DNA: TGTGCCAGCAGCTTAGCATCCGGGGGCTACGAGCAGTACTTC
CDR3: CASSLASGGYEQYF

size: few
V: TRBV18
J: TRBJ1-5
D: TRBD1
DNA: TGTGCCAGCTCACCAGGACAGGGCGGCAATCAGCCCCAGCATTTT
CDR3: CASSPGQGGNQPQHF

size: -
V: TRBV6-5
J: TRBJ1-1
D: -
DNA: TGTGCCAGCAGTTACTCGGGGGGGTACATGAACACTGAAGCTTTCTTT
CDR3: CASSYSGGYMNTEAFF

size: -
V: TRBV30
J: TRBJ2-7
D: -
DNA: TGTGCCTGGAGAACGGGGTACGAGCAGTACTTC
CDR3: CAWRTGYEQYF

size: -
V: TRBV7-2
J: TRBJ2-2
D: -
DNA: TGTGCCAGCAGCTTAGATATTAGCGGGGAGCTGTTTTTT
CDR3: CASSLDISGELFF

size: -
V: TRBV7-3
J: TRBJ1-1
D: TRBD1
DNA: TGTGCCAGCAGCGCAACCGGGACAGGGGTTACTGAAGCTTTCTTT
CDR3: CASSATGTGVTEAFF

size: -
V: TRBV3-1/TRBV3-2
J: TRBJ1-1
D: -
DNA: TGTGCCAGCAGCCAACCGGGACACCTGAACACTGAAGCTTTCTTT
CDR3: CASSQPGHLNTEAFF

size: -
V: TRBV6-5
J: TRBJ1-5
D: -
DNA: TGTGCCAGCAGGTCAAGGTCAGGGTACAATCAGCCCCAGCATTTT
CDR3: CASRSRSGYNQPQHF

size: -
V: TRBV6-6
J: TRBJ2-7
D: -
DNA: TGTGCCAGCAGTTACTCGACGATCGGGGTATCCTACGAGCAGTACTTC
CDR3: CASSYSTIGVSYEQYF

size: -
V: TRBV5-1
J: TRBJ2-5
D: -
DNA: TGCGCCAGCAGCTTGGTGGGCCTCCTGGAGACCCAGTACTTC
CDR3: CASSLVGLLETQYF

size: few
V: TRBV4-1
J: TRBJ2-5
D: -
DNA: TGCGCCAGCAGCCAAGCCATTGGGACTGGGGGCCAAGAGACCCAGTACTTC
CDR3: CASSQAIGTGGQETQYF

size: -
V: TRBV5-1
J: TRBJ2-7
D: -
DNA: TGCGCCAGCAGCCCCTTTGAGGGAGCCTCCGACGAGCAGTACTTC
CDR3: CASSPFEGASDEQYF

size: -
V: TRBV6-5
J: TRBJ2-1
D: TRBD2
DNA: TGTGCCAGCAGTCTTGGGGGTCTAGCGGGAAAGCAGTTCTTC
CDR3: CASSLGGLAGKQFF

size: -
V: TRBV7-9
J: TRBJ1-2
D: -
DNA: TGTGCCAGCAGCTCCTGGACAGCCCTAAAGGACACCTTC
CDR3: CASSSWTALKDTF

size: -
V: TRBV7-9
J: TRBJ1-5
D: TRBD1
DNA: TGTGCCAGCAGCTTCGGACAGGGTGGTCCTTATAGCAATCAGCCCCAGCATTTT
CDR3: CASSFGQGGPYSNQPQHF

size: -
V: TRBV27
J: TRBJ2-2
D: TRBD2
DNA: TGTGCCAGCAGTTTATCATCGGGACTAGCGGGGGGCTCCGCCGGGGAGCTGTTTTTT
CDR3: CASSLSSGLAGGSAGELFF

size: -
V: TRBV7-2
J: TRBJ2-1
D: -
DNA: TGTGCCAGCAGGCCACCGGGACTCCACTACAATGAGCAGTTCTTC
CDR3: CASRPPGLHYNEQFF

size: -
V: TRBV7-9
J: TRBJ1-1
D: -
DNA: TGTGCCAGCAGCTTAGCCCGGGGTGGCACTGAAGCTTTCTTT
CDR3: CASSLARGGTEAFF

size: -
V: TRBV9
J: TRBJ1-2
D: -
DNA: TGTGCCAGCAGCGTAGATCCCGACTATGGCTACACCTTC
CDR3: CASSVDPDYGYTF